This record looks at one T cell receptor (beta chain) sequence and its context. The ends were cut back, 5 bases at V and 6 bases at J, with 13 bases in the middle. Germline assignment: CDR1 ENHRY and CDR2 SYGVKD. CDR3 length equals 13 residues. The data originate from a study of cytomegalovirus exposure and HLA in healthy donors. It was with 60 Vbeta and 13 Jbeta primers that the PCR ran. In the authors' methods: Counted up in a later analysis, unique TCR beta chains came to some 75 million, with around 11 million shared. Generated by immunoSEQ multiplex PCR, the TCRdb table keeps only in-frame clones and is missing some. That table is the source of V, J and clone size, and D and trimming were worked out from the DNA. In the table there are 160,000 or so clones, 65% to 80% of which are singletons.

The sample consisted of PBMCs. The origin of this receptor is a woman in her thirties or forties in good health and CMV-seropositive. The chain has TRBV10-3 and TRBJ1-2; weak D call: TRBD1 (5 bases). This chain's CDR3 is CAISSGPGDGYTF. The CDR3 DNA follows: TGTGCCATCAGTTCGGGCCCGGGGGATGGCTACACCTTC.